This T cell receptor (beta chain) was sequenced for a study of CD8 T cells in Susac syndrome. Reverse transcription used roughly 0.45 to 1 ug RNA and random hexamers. TCRdb re-called the immunoSEQ multiplex PCR reads with MiXCR, one entry per CDR3 protein. The sample includes about 430,000 distinct CDR3 sequences, around 85% of them seen just once. TCR beta from blood CD8+ and CD4+ T cells was sequenced. Trimming removed 8 bases at V and 6 bases at J, with 16 bases between. CDR1 is SNHLY and CDR2 is FYNNEI in the germline V gene. This CDR3 spans 14 amino acids. This clonotype was sampled from a human donor with multiple sclerosis. The J gene is TRBJ2-2, the V gene TRBV2; maybe TRBD2 (6 bases). The specimen was CD8+ T cells from PBMCs. Here the CDR3 reads CASHGRITPGELFF. As DNA, the CDR3 is TGTGCCAGCCACGGGAGAATTACCCCCGGGGAGCTGTTTTTT.